Each of the 27 T cell receptor beta chains below was sequenced from the same sample in a study of T cells after yellow fever vaccination. A single record per CDR3 protein comes from TCRdb applying MiXCR to the 5' RACE reads. The sample has roughly 320,000 distinct CDR3 sequences; about 10% are singletons. The specimen was CD4+ T cells sorted from PBMCs, collected 45 days after the yellow fever booster vaccination. Receptors originate from a man younger than 30 who received the YFV17D yellow fever vaccine.

The chain employs TRBV6-5 and TRBJ1-1; a weak D match, TRBD1 (6 bases). Trimming took off 6 bases at V and 6 bases at J, with 11 bases between the two ends. There are 12 residues in the CDR3. Germline V gives CDR1 MNHEY, CDR2 SVGAGI. CDR3 sequence: CASSQGRAEAFF. The CDR3 region has the DNA TGTGCCAGCAGCCAGGGGAGGGCTGAAGCTTTCTTT.

This clonotype was detected a few times. The chain employs TRBV9 and TRBJ1-6, with no clear D. CDR3 length equals 14 residues. V was pared by 6 bases and J by 4 bases, with 11 bases between. Germline loops: CDR1 SGDLS, CDR2 YYNGEE. In DNA form, the CDR3 reads TGTGCCAGCAACGGGCAGTCGTATAATTCACCCCTCCACTTT. Its protein product is CASNGQSYNSPLHF.

The chain has TRBV18 and TRBJ1-1; D gene unclear. V was cut by 6 bases and J by 0 bases, with 14 bases left in between. The CDR3 is 15 residues long. Germline CDR1 is KGHSH and CDR2 is LQKENI. CDR3 region: CASSSTGVMNTEAFF. DNA of the CDR3: TGTGCCAGCTCTTCGACGGGCGTCATGAACACTGAAGCTTTCTTT. Full variable domain (rest looked up from reference TRBV18 and TRBJ1-1): NAGVMQNPRHLVRRRGQEARLRCSPMKGHSHVYWYRQLPEEGLKFMVYLQKENIIDESGMPKERFSAEFPKEGPSILRIQQVVRGDSAAYFCASSSTGVMNTEAFFGQGTRLTVV.

As regards this clonotype: Sequence at one end of the junction differs from germline and may be a read error. The chain couples TRBV6-2 or TRBV6-3 to TRBJ2-3, with D maybe TRBD2 (5 bases). This CDR3 has 12 amino acids. CDR1 and CDR2 from the germline V gene are MNHEY and SVGEGT. Written as DNA, the CDR3 is TGTGCCAGCAGCCCCGGACGGGATACGCTGTATTTT. Translated: CASSPGRDTLYF.

This clonotype was seen a handful of times. This chain uses TRBV20-1 with TRBJ2-2, with TRBD2 as a possible D gene (6 bases). This CDR3 has 17 residues. The germline V gene has CDR1 DFQATT and CDR2 SNEGSKA (reference sequence). The ends were cut back, 0 bases at V and 5 bases at J, with 19 bases in the middle. CDR3 protein: CSARDFLAPGETGELFF. The DNA for the CDR3 is TGCAGTGCTAGAGATTTCCTAGCGCCCGGGGAGACCGGGGAGCTGTTTTTT.

There are many counts of this clonotype. An end of the junction differs from the germline gene, which may be a read error. The chain recombines TRBV7-7 with TRBJ2-5; 9 nucleotides agree with TRBD1. The CDR3 length is 13 residues. Germline values: CDR1 SSHAT, CDR2 FNYEAQ (reference sequence). CDR3 protein: CASSRGQGETQYF. The CDR3 coding sequence is TGTGCTAGCAGCCGGGGACAGGGAGAGACCCAGTACTTC.

This clonotype came up a few times. The V gene is TRBV7-2, the J gene TRBJ1-5; D call uncertain. The CDR3 sequence is 15 residues long. Deletions cut 5 bases from V and 3 bases from J, with 14 bases between. Germline CDR1 and CDR2: SGHTA and FQGNSA. The CDR3, as DNA: TGTGCCAGCAGCCCCTCCAACAGCCTCAATCAGCCCCAGCATTTT. It encodes CASSPSNSLNQPQHF.

This clonotype has at least ten counts. The chain carries TRBV20-1 and TRBJ2-1; TRBD2 matches 10 bases. J lost 2 bases, V lost 0 bases, and 1 base had no gene match. The CDR3 is made up of 15 amino acids. The germline V gene encodes CDR1 DFQATT and CDR2 SNEGSKA (reference sequence). CDR3 residues: CSARELAGAYNEQFF. Written as DNA, the CDR3 is TGCAGTGCTAGAGAGCTAGCGGGGGCCTACAATGAGCAGTTCTTC.

The rearrangement links TRBV12-3 or TRBV12-4 to TRBJ1-1; possibly TRBD1 for D (5 bases). This CDR3 comprises 12 residues. The ends were cut back, 5 bases at V and 12 bases at J, with 16 bases in the middle. CDR3 in amino acids: CASSPPGPVPFF. The CDR3 DNA is TGTGCCAGCAGTCCTCCGGGACCCGTTCCTTTCTTT.

This clonotype has a handful of counts. CDR3 amino acids: CASSPRRLNKGGYTF. The CDR3 coding sequence is TGTGCCAGCAGCCCGCGCCGCCTCAATAAGGGTGGCTACACCTTC. V and J are TRBV7-8 and TRBJ1-2; D not certain. V dropped 5 bases and J dropped 7 bases, with 20 bases sitting between them. The V gene's germline CDR1 is SGHVS and CDR2 FQNEAQ. The CDR3 length is 15 residues. The full variable domain, completed using reference TRBV7-8 and TRBJ1-2, is GAGVSQSPRYKVAKRGQDVALRCDPISGHVSLFWYQQALGQGPEFLTYFQNEAQLDKSGLPSDRFFAERPEGSVSTLKIQRTQQEDSAVYLCASSPRRLNKGGYTFGSGTRLTVV.

The chain combines TRBV4-1 with TRBJ2-5, with a weak D call TRBD2 (5 bases). The CDR3 consists of 16 residues. V lost 1 base and J lost 4, with 16 bases in between. CDR1 is MGHRA and CDR2 is YSYEKL in the germline V gene. The CDR3 bases are TGCGCCAGCAGCCAAGGAGGTGACGGCCTAGCAGAGACCCAGTACTTC. It codes for CASSQGGDGLAETQYF.

The J gene is TRBJ1-1, the V gene TRBV5-4; a weak D match, TRBD1 (6 bases). Looked up from germline, CDR1 is SGHNT and CDR2 is YYREEE (reference sequence). Deletions cut 3 bases from V and 5 bases from J, with 17 bases between. The CDR3 covers 15 residues. CDR3 in amino acids: CASSSRRGVWTEAFF. DNA of the CDR3: TGTGCCAGCAGCTCCCGGAGGGGGGTGTGGACTGAAGCTTTCTTT. The complete variable domain, with remaining parts taken from reference TRBV5-4 and TRBJ1-1, reads ETGVTQSPTHLIKTRGQQVTLRCSSQSGHNTVSWYQQALGQGPQFIFQYYREEENGRGNFPPRFSGLQFPNYSSELNVNALELDDSALYLCASSSRRGVWTEAFFGQGTRLTVV.

The V call is TRBV4-2, the J call TRBJ2-1; possibly TRBD2 for D (6 bases). The ends were cut back, 2 bases at V and 3 bases at J, with 11 bases in the middle. This CDR3 spans 15 amino acids. CDR1 and CDR2 (germline): LGHNA, YNFKEQ. The CDR3 nucleotides are TGTGCCAGCAGCCAAACCGGGACTCTCTACAATGAGCAGTTCTTC. Its protein product is CASSQTGTLYNEQFF.

The sample holds a few counts of this clonotype. The chain has TRBV7-9 and TRBJ2-7; D uncertain. Germline values: CDR1 SEHNR, CDR2 FQNEAQ (reference sequence). V lost 2 bases and J lost 2, with 10 bases in between. The CDR3 is 14 amino acids. The DNA for the CDR3 is TGTGCCAGCAGCTTACTTGGGGAAACCTACGAGCAGTACTTC. It translates to CASSLLGETYEQYF.

This clonotype was counted ten times or more. The rearrangement uses TRBV2 and TRBJ1-1; TRBD1 is a possible D gene (5 bases). The V and J ends lost 8 bases and 5 bases respectively, with 18 bases between them. In germline, CDR1 is SNHLY, CDR2 FYNNEI. The CDR3 covers 14 residues. The CDR3 loop is CASATGPSGTEAFF. CDR3 DNA sequence: TGTGCCAGCGCCACAGGCCCCTCGGGAACTGAAGCTTTCTTT. Full variable domain (remainder filled in from reference TRBV2 and TRBJ1-1): EPEVTQTPSHQVTQMGQEVILRCVPISNHLYFYWYRQILGQKVEFLVSFYNNEISEKSEIFDDQFSVERPDGSNFTLKIRSTKLEDSAMYFCASATGPSGTEAFFGQGTRLTVV.

This clonotype was found many times. The J gene is TRBJ1-1, the V gene TRBV7-3; possible D gene TRBD1, 5 bases. Per germline, CDR1 SGHTA and CDR2 FQGTGA. CDR3 length equals 15 residues. The ends were cut back, 4 bases at V and 1 base at J, with 13 bases in the middle. The CDR3 coding sequence is TGTGCCAGCAGCTGGTCCCCAGGGAGGAACACTGAAGCTTTCTTT. It yields the protein CASSWSPGRNTEAFF.

This rearrangement joins TRBV6-5 to TRBJ2-3, with D maybe TRBD1 (5 bases). The CDR3 is 15 residues long. Germline values: CDR1 MNHEY, CDR2 SVGAGI. With 2 bases removed from V and 0 bases from J, the gap between germline ends came to 9 bases. CDR3 nucleotides: TGTGCCAGCAGTTACGACAGCGCTAGCACAGATACGCAGTATTTT. This translates into CASSYDSASTDTQYF.

V and J are TRBV5-6 and TRBJ1-4, with D perhaps TRBD1 (6 bases). V gave up 6 bases and J gave up 7 bases, with 19 bases separating them. CDR1 is SGHDT and CDR2 is YYEEEE in the germline V gene. This CDR3 is built from 15 residues. This chain's CDR3 is CASNLRTAGREKLFF. As DNA, the CDR3 is TGTGCCAGCAACCTCCGGACAGCGGGCCGTGAAAAACTGTTTTTT. The whole variable domain, remainder taken from reference TRBV5-6 and TRBJ1-4, is DAGVTQSPTHLIKTRGQQVTLRCSPKSGHDTVSWYQQALGQGPQFIFQYYEEEERQRGNFPDRFSGHQFPNYSSELNVNALLLGDSALYLCASNLRTAGREKLFFGSGTQLSVL.

Ten or more counts support this clonotype. CDR3 bases: TGCGCCAGCAGCCACCGACGGGGGGGATCCGCAGATACGCAGTATTTT. Its protein is CASSHRRGGSADTQYF. The V and J genes are TRBV4-1 and TRBJ2-3, with 8 bases identical to TRBD2. From germline, CDR1 is MGHRA and CDR2 YSYEKL. With 3 bases clipped from V and 4 bases from J, the junction kept 9 bases outside the gene matches. The CDR3 spans 16 residues.

The chain uses TRBV6-5 and TRBJ1-1; D remains unclear. This CDR3 comprises 14 residues. Germline CDR1 is MNHEY and CDR2 is SVGAGI. V lost 6 bases to trimming and J lost 1 base, with 12 bases between them. CDR3 protein: CASSLRWGNTEAFF. The CDR3, as DNA: TGTGCCAGCAGCCTCCGATGGGGGAACACTGAAGCTTTCTTT.

This clonotype was counted a few times. This sequence joins TRBV2 and TRBJ2-6; the match to TRBD1 covers 7 bases. J was trimmed by 2 bases and V by 5 bases; bases with no gene match: 15. This CDR3 region has 19 residues. Germline lookup yields CDR1 SNHLY and CDR2 FYNNEI. DNA of the CDR3: TGTGCCAGCAGTTTACTCTTCGCTACAGGGGTAACTGGGGCCAACGTCCTGACTTTC. Protein: CASSLLFATGVTGANVLTF. Combining the CDR3 with reference TRBV2 and TRBJ2-6 gives the whole variable domain EPEVTQTPSHQVTQMGQEVILRCVPISNHLYFYWYRQILGQKVEFLVSFYNNEISEKSEIFDDQFSVERPDGSNFTLKIRSTKLEDSAMYFCASSLLFATGVTGANVLTFGAGSRLTVL.

This clonotype was picked up a small number of times. This rearrangement joins TRBV12-3 or TRBV12-4 to TRBJ2-7; 8 bases line up with TRBD2. V trimming: 3 bases; J trimming: 7 bases; junction bases outside the gene matches: 8. This CDR3 spans 14 amino acids. The CDR3 region is CASSFAAGGGEQYF. The CDR3 DNA reads as TGTGCCAGCAGTTTTGCCGCGGGGGGCGGGGAGCAGTACTTC.

This chain uses TRBV10-3 with TRBJ2-5; either TRBD1 or TRBD2 may supply D (5 bases each). In germline, CDR1 is ENHRY, CDR2 SYGVKD. This CDR3 has 11 residues. V gave up 10 bases and J gave up 4 bases, with 10 bases separating them. The CDR3 loop reads CASRDGETQYF. CDR3 DNA sequence: TGTGCCAGCAGGGACGGAGAGACCCAGTACTTC.

The chain is built from TRBV6-2 or TRBV6-3 and TRBJ2-1, with 7 bases aligning to TRBD2. V dropped 8 bases and J dropped 0; count of bases not matched to a gene: 10. CDR3 length: 16 amino acids. Germline CDR1 MNHEY, CDR2 SVGEGT. The CDR3 DNA reads as TGTGCCAGCCAAAGGCCTCTAGCGGCCTCCTACAATGAGCAGTTCTTC. Translating gives CASQRPLAASYNEQFF.

In its sample, this clonotype was seen once. This may arise from a read error, as a much more abundant clone is one base away. The chain has TRBV28 and TRBJ2-2; no reliable D call. This CDR3 has 12 amino acids. Per the germline V gene, CDR1 is MDHEN and CDR2 is SYDVKM. The ends were cut back, 6 bases at V and 1 base at J, with 3 bases in the middle. CDR3 DNA: TGTGCCAGCAGCAAGAACACCGGGGAGCTGTTTTTT. It encodes CASSKNTGELFF.

This clonotype was counted many times. The chain joins TRBV27 to TRBJ2-1; tentatively, D is TRBD1 (6 bases). CDR1 and CDR2 from the germline V gene are MNHEY and SMNVEV (reference sequence). Trimming cost V 9 bases and J 9 bases, with 18 bases left between them. The CDR3 extends over 13 amino acids. CDR3 coding DNA: TGTGCCAGGAGACAGACCCCAGGGGTTGAGCAGTTCTTC. Amino acid sequence: CARRQTPGVEQFF.

This clonotype appeared many times. The CDR3 reads CASSYRMNTEAFF. CDR3 coding DNA: TGTGCCAGCAGTTATCGGATGAACACTGAAGCTTTCTTT. The rearrangement links TRBV6-6 to TRBJ1-1; the D is unclear. This CDR3 is built from 13 residues. Trimming cost V 3 bases and J 0 bases, with 5 bases left between them. CDR1 MNHNY and CDR2 SVGAGI come from the germline V gene (reference sequence).